Below are 13 T cell receptor beta chains sequenced from a single sample in a study of T cell responses to AZD1222 COVID-19 vaccine. The data were produced by immunoSEQ multiplex PCR, yet TCRdb's version contains in-frame clones alone and is incomplete. This sample has fewer than 150,000 clones; 70% to 90% occur once, and the top ten carry 9.5%. Specimen: peripheral blood, collected 28 days after the second AZD1222 dose. The source of these receptors is an adult who received the AZD1222 COVID-19 vaccine.

The chain uses TRBV30 and TRBJ2-2; no clear D gene. CDR1 is GTSNPN and CDR2 is SVGIG in the germline V gene (reference sequence). There are 14 residues in the CDR3. Trimming removed 3 bases from V and 6 bases from J, with 14 bases in between. Here the CDR3 reads CAWRVGLVAGELFF. CDR3 DNA sequence: TGTGCCTGGAGGGTCGGATTGGTTGCCGGGGAGCTGTTTTTT. Complete variable domain (other parts from reference TRBV30 and TRBJ2-2): SQTIHQWPATLVQPVGSPLSLECTVEGTSNPNLYWYRQAAGRGLQLLFYSVGIGQISSEVPQNLSASRPQDRQFILSSKKLLLSDSGFYLCAWRVGLVAGELFFGEGSRLTVL.

This chain connects TRBV7-2 to TRBJ2-3; D perhaps matches TRBD2 (7 bases). The CDR3 is made up of 18 amino acids. From germline, CDR1 is SGHTA and CDR2 FQGNSA. V gave up 4 bases and J gave up 0 bases, with 20 bases separating them. The CDR3 DNA reads as TGTGCCAGCAGCTCGCCCCCGGGGAGGGGGGGGAGCACAGATACGCAGTATTTT. It encodes CASSSPPGRGGSTDTQYF.

Only one count was recorded for this clone. This chain uses TRBV5-6 with TRBJ2-7; TRBD1 aligns across 9 bases. This CDR3 spans 15 amino acids. Germline lookup yields CDR1 SGHDT and CDR2 YYEEEE. The trim removed 4 bases at V and 5 bases at J, leaving 10 bases unmatched. The chain's CDR3 is CASSPAGTGRNEQYF. The CDR3 DNA sequence: TGTGCCAGCAGCCCTGCTGGGACAGGGCGGAACGAGCAGTACTTC. The full variable domain, with the rest looked up from reference TRBV5-6 and TRBJ2-7, is DAGVTQSPTHLIKTRGQQVTLRCSPKSGHDTVSWYQQALGQGPQFIFQYYEEEERQRGNFPDRFSGHQFPNYSSELNVNALLLGDSALYLCASSPAGTGRNEQYFGPGTRLTVT.

The CDR3 spells CASRAGTLATEAFF. CDR3 nucleotide sequence: TGTGCCAGCAGAGCCGGGACGTTGGCCACTGAAGCTTTCTTT. The chain couples TRBV28 to TRBJ1-1; D perhaps matches TRBD1 (5 bases). Trimming left V 6 bases short and J 4 bases short, with 15 bases between. Germline values: CDR1 MDHEN, CDR2 SYDVKM. CDR3 size: 14 residues.

This clone was recorded once. This rearrangement joins TRBV30 to TRBJ2-1, with 7 bases identical to TRBD1. V shed 6 bases, J shed 0 bases, and the junction held 8 bases outside the gene matches. There are 15 residues in the CDR3. Germline lookup yields CDR1 GTSNPN and CDR2 SVGIG (reference sequence). CDR3 DNA sequence: TGTGCCTGTCTTACTAGGGACAGCTCCTACAATGAGCAGTTCTTC. Translated: CACLTRDSSYNEQFF.

The chain is built from TRBV15 and TRBJ1-1, with no clear D. Looked up from germline, CDR1 is LNHNV and CDR2 is YYDKDF (reference sequence). Trimming left V 5 bases short and J 1 base short, with 14 bases between. This CDR3 region has 15 residues. CDR3 coding DNA: TGTGCCACCAGCCCGGTGGGTTGGCCGAACACTGAAGCTTTCTTT. Encoded protein: CATSPVGWPNTEAFF.

This sequence joins TRBV11-2 and TRBJ2-7; 9 positions agree with TRBD1. The trim removed 1 base at V and 0 bases at J, leaving 1 base unmatched. Germline V gives CDR1 SGHAT, CDR2 FQNNGV. The CDR3 has 15 amino acids. CDR3 sequence (DNA): TGTGCCAGCAGCTTAGCGGGACAGGGCTCCTACGAGCAGTACTTC. This gives the protein CASSLAGQGSYEQYF. The whole variable domain, filled in from reference TRBV11-2 and TRBJ2-7, reads EAGVAQSPRYKIIEKRQSVAFWCNPISGHATLYWYQQILGQGPKLLIQFQNNGVVDDSQLPKDRFSAERLKGVDSTLKIQPAKLEDSAVYLCASSLAGQGSYEQYFGPGTRLTVT.

This chain links TRBV4-1 with TRBJ1-6; weak D call: TRBD1 (5 bases). There are 14 residues in the CDR3. Trimming pared 0 bases from V and 9 bases from J, leaving 9 bases between. Looked up from germline, CDR1 is MGHRA and CDR2 is YSYEKL. CDR3 nucleotides: TGCGCCAGCAGCCAAGATCAGGGCATTTCACCCCTCCACTTT. Protein product: CASSQDQGISPLHF.

This clone was counted a single time. The genes are TRBV6-5 and TRBJ1-2, with no clear D. The CDR3 loop spans 11 amino acids. Germline loops: CDR1 MNHEY, CDR2 SVGAGI. With 2 bases removed from V and 7 bases from J, the gap between germline ends came to 5 bases. CDR3 in amino acids: CASSYRGGYTF. Written as DNA, the CDR3 is TGTGCCAGCAGTTACCGCGGTGGCTACACCTTC.

The chain employs TRBV30 and TRBJ1-2, with a weak D call TRBD1 (5 bases). The germline V and J ends were trimmed by 0 bases and 4 bases, with 12 bases remaining between them. CDR1 GTSNPN and CDR2 SVGIG come from the germline V gene (reference sequence). The CDR3 consists of 14 residues. This CDR3 reads CAWSVGGLGYGYTF. In nucleotides, the CDR3 is TGTGCCTGGAGTGTGGGGGGATTGGGCTATGGCTACACCTTC.

V and J are TRBV5-1 and TRBJ2-7, with 8 bases identical to TRBD1. The CDR3 contains 15 residues. J was trimmed by 5 bases and V by 0 bases; bases with no gene match: 7. Germline CDR1 reads SGHRS; CDR2 reads YFSETQ. The CDR3 region is CASSLGQGAANEQYF. The CDR3 DNA reads as TGCGCCAGCAGCTTGGGGCAGGGGGCGGCAAACGAGCAGTACTTC. Full variable domain (outside the CDR3, taken from reference TRBV5-1 and TRBJ2-7): KAGVTQTPRYLIKTRGQQVTLSCSPISGHRSVSWYQQTPGQGLQFLFEYFSETQRNKGNFPGRFSGRQFSNSRSEMNVSTLELGDSALYLCASSLGQGAANEQYFGPGTRLTVT.

The chain has TRBV5-1 and TRBJ1-3, with 7 positions matching TRBD1. There are 17 residues in the CDR3. From germline, CDR1 is SGHRS and CDR2 YFSETQ. J was trimmed by 4 bases and V by 4 bases; bases with no gene match: 14. The CDR3 sequence is CASSVGQTSSLGNTIYF. DNA for the CDR3: TGCGCCAGCAGCGTGGGACAGACGAGCTCTTTGGGAAACACCATATATTTT.

This chain connects TRBV6-5 to TRBJ1-1; D is possibly TRBD1 (6 bases). V was cut by 5 bases and J by 3 bases, with 13 bases left in between. The CDR3 loop spans 14 amino acids. Germline CDR1 reads MNHEY; CDR2 reads SVGAGI. CDR3 bases: TGTGCCAGCAGTCCGCGACAGGTAGACACTGAAGCTTTCTTT. As protein: CASSPRQVDTEAFF.